These 24 T cell receptor beta chains share one sample of origin, sequenced in a study of breast tumors, draining lymph nodes, adjacent tissues. TCRdb fed the multiplex PCR reads into MiXCR, producing one record per CDR3 protein. The sample yields some 130,000 distinct CDR3 sequences, less than 25% seen once. The lymph nodes were axillary draining lymph nodes from breast cancer patients. Material: axillary lymph node tissue. The source is a female donor with breast cancer. Some clones in this sample may be carry-over from other donors' samples.

The chain recombines TRBV5-6 with TRBJ1-2; possibly TRBD1 for D (5 bases). CDR3 size: 12 residues. The ends were cut back, 5 bases at V and 8 bases at J, with 13 bases in the middle. CDR1 is SGHDT and CDR2 is YYEEEE in the germline V gene. The CDR3 sequence: CASSRDFYGYTF. CDR3 DNA sequence: TGTGCCAGCAGTAGGGACTTCTACGGCTACACCTTC.

The chain joins TRBV6-5 to TRBJ2-1; TRBD2 agrees at 13 bases. Trimming removed 5 bases from V and 2 bases from J; junction bases left unmatched: 3. Germline V CDR1 and CDR2: MNHEY, SVGAGI. The CDR3 sequence is 16 residues long. The CDR3 here is CASSRTSGSAYNEQFF. The CDR3 region has the DNA TGTGCCAGCAGTCGGACTAGCGGGAGCGCCTACAATGAGCAGTTCTTC.

The sample holds many counts of this clonotype. The chain uses TRBV28 and TRBJ1-2, with D unresolved. This CDR3 comprises 13 residues. Germline V CDR1 and CDR2: MDHEN, SYDVKM. Trimming cost V 6 bases and J 6 bases, with 14 bases left between them. As DNA, the CDR3 is TGTGCCAGCAGGCCTCGCGTGCCGAATGGCTACACCTTC. Translating it yields CASRPRVPNGYTF.

Regarding this clonotype: A much larger clonotype is one base distant, so this may be a read error. The rearrangement uses TRBV29-1 and TRBJ2-7; D is perhaps TRBD2 (5 bases). There are 13 residues in the CDR3. V dropped 7 bases and J dropped 7 bases, with 20 bases sitting between them. Germline CDR1 SQVTM, CDR2 ANQGSEA. CDR3 bases: TGCAGCGCGGGGAAGAGCCAGGCTGGGGAGCAGTACTTC. Its protein product is CSAGKSQAGEQYF.

As concerns this clonotype: A much bigger clone sits one base away, suggesting this may be a read error. The conserved closing phenylalanine or tryptophan is absent in this CDR3, likely reflecting a read error. V is TRBV20-1 and J is TRBJ1-2; TRBD1 matches at 8 bases. Germline CDR1 reads DFQATT; CDR2 reads SNEGSKA (reference sequence). This CDR3 comprises 14 residues. J gave up 4 bases and V 3 bases, and 7 bases lay outside the gene matches. The CDR3 protein is CSARDPTGAYGYTS. The CDR3 DNA reads as TGCAGTGCTAGGGATCCGACAGGGGCCTATGGCTACACCTCC.

This clonotype occurred many times. This chain links TRBV4-1 with TRBJ2-3, with 8 bases matching TRBD2. The CDR3 covers 15 residues. From germline, CDR1 is MGHRA and CDR2 YSYEKL. V was clipped by 3 bases and J by 6 bases; unmatched bases: 8. CDR3: CASSHAGRVGDTQYF. CDR3 nucleotides: TGCGCCAGCAGCCATGCCGGGAGGGTCGGGGATACGCAGTATTTT.

Remarks on this clonotype: A much bigger clone sits one base away, suggesting this may be a read error. The chain has TRBV2 and TRBJ2-2, with TRBD1 as a possible D gene (6 bases). V was cut by 11 bases and J by 4 bases, with 14 bases left in between. The CDR3 extends over 13 amino acids. Germline CDR1 SNHLY, CDR2 FYNNEI. The CDR3 DNA is TGTGCCGTAAGGACAGAGAGCACCGGGGAGCTGTTTTTT. It encodes CAVRTESTGELFF.

This clonotype was observed at least ten times. The CDR3 bases are TGTGCCAGCAGTTTTAGAGGGAGTTACGAGCAGTACTTC. Amino acids: CASSFRGSYEQYF. The chain links TRBV27 to TRBJ2-7; a weak D match, TRBD2 (5 bases). This CDR3 comprises 13 residues. The germline V gene encodes CDR1 MNHEY and CDR2 SMNVEV (reference sequence). V lost 3 bases, J lost 4 bases, and 10 bases lay in between.

This clonotype was observed at least ten times. This rearrangement joins TRBV5-6 to TRBJ2-6; no clear D gene. Germline CDR1 is SGHDT and CDR2 is YYEEEE. Deletions cut 0 bases from V and 0 bases from J, with 7 bases between. The CDR3 consists of 16 residues. CDR3 residues: CASSLVSASGANVLTF. CDR3 in DNA: TGTGCCAGCAGCTTGGTTTCAGCCTCTGGGGCCAACGTCCTGACTTTC.

A few counts support this clonotype. The V gene is TRBV18, the J gene TRBJ2-1, with D possibly called TRBD1 or TRBD2 (5 bases each). The CDR3 sequence is 16 residues long. The V and J ends lost 0 bases and 0 bases respectively, with 9 bases between them. The germline V gene encodes CDR1 KGHSH and CDR2 LQKENI. The CDR3 coding sequence is TGTGCCAGCTCACCACCGGGGGTTAACTCCTACAATGAGCAGTTCTTC. Its protein is CASSPPGVNSYNEQFF. The full variable domain, with the rest looked up from reference TRBV18 and TRBJ2-1, is NAGVMQNPRHLVRRRGQEARLRCSPMKGHSHVYWYRQLPEEGLKFMVYLQKENIIDESGMPKERFSAEFPKEGPSILRIQQVVRGDSAAYFCASSPPGVNSYNEQFFGPGTRLTVL.

This clonotype was detected only a few times. The chain carries TRBV27 and TRBJ2-7; 8 nucleotides match TRBD2. Looked up from germline, CDR1 is MNHEY and CDR2 is SMNVEV (reference sequence). This CDR3 has 14 amino acids. V was pared by 0 bases and J by 6 bases, with 4 bases of the junction left unmatched. As DNA, the CDR3 is TGTGCCAGCAGTTTATCTAGCGGGATTTCCGAGCAGTACTTC. Translation: CASSLSSGISEQYF.

This clonotype was recorded many times. The rearrangement uses TRBV20-1 and TRBJ1-6; TRBD1 is a possible D gene (6 bases). V dropped 3 bases and J dropped 14 bases, with 14 bases sitting between them. The CDR3 consists of 12 residues. The germline gives CDR1 DFQATT, CDR2 SNEGSKA (reference sequence). CDR3 coding DNA: TGCAGTGCTAGGGGGGGGGCAGGGTCCCTCCACTTT. Translating it yields CSARGGAGSLHF.

This clonotype was recorded at least ten times. The rearrangement uses TRBV20-1 and TRBJ2-1; 13 nucleotides align to TRBD2. After removal of 5 bases from V and 5 bases from J, the junction contained 6 bases not matched to a gene. Germline-derived CDR1 and CDR2 are DFQATT and SNEGSKA (reference sequence). CDR3 size: 15 residues. CDR3 nucleotides: TGCAGTGCTCCTCCGGGACTAGCGGGGCACAATGAGCAGTTCTTC. This translates into CSAPPGLAGHNEQFF.

About this clonotype: A read error may be the cause here, since a much bigger clone is one base away. The chain recombines TRBV20-1 with TRBJ2-7; maybe TRBD2 (6 bases). Per the germline V gene, CDR1 is DFQATT and CDR2 is SNEGSKA (reference sequence). V was clipped by 6 bases and J by 7 bases, with 13 bases between them. The CDR3 totals 11 residues. The CDR3 nucleotides read TGCAGTGCCCCCCGGGCGGGGGAGCAGTACTTC. It yields the protein CSAPRAGEQYF.

In its sample, this clonotype was seen many times. The J gene is TRBJ2-1, the V gene TRBV7-2, with 9 bases that match TRBD2. Unmatched junction bases numbered 8, after V lost 4 bases and J lost 7 bases. The CDR3 length is 15 residues. Germline-derived CDR1 and CDR2 are SGHTA and FQGNSA. Here the CDR3 reads CASSSFSGSGNEQFF. The CDR3 DNA is TGTGCCAGCAGCTCTTTTAGCGGGAGTGGAAATGAGCAGTTCTTC. The variable domain in full, with the rest retrieved from reference TRBV7-2 and TRBJ2-1, is GAGVSQSPSNKVTEKGKDVELRCDPISGHTALYWYRQSLGQGLEFLIYFQGNSAPDKSGLPSDRFSAERTGGSVSTLTIQRTQQEDSAVYLCASSSFSGSGNEQFFGPGTRLTVL.

About this clonotype: With a much larger clone just one base away, this may be a read error. The chain joins TRBV3-1 to TRBJ2-1; D unclear. Germline CDR1 is LGHDT and CDR2 is YNNKEL (reference sequence). Trimming shortened V by 1 base and J by 0 bases, and 10 bases separated the two germline ends. This CDR3 has 16 amino acids. CDR3 DNA: TGTGCCAGCAGCCAAGGTGGGTTAGACTCCTACAATGAGCAGTTCTTC. This codes for CASSQGGLDSYNEQFF.

This clonotype appeared many times. The chain links TRBV5-5 to TRBJ2-2; a weak D match, TRBD2 (5 bases). V shed 0 bases and J shed 5 bases, with 11 bases lying between them. This CDR3 is built from 15 residues. Germline lookup yields CDR1 SGHKS and CDR2 YYEKEE (reference sequence). The CDR3 sequence is CASSLGAGLTGELFF. CDR3 bases: TGTGCCAGCAGCTTGGGGGCGGGCTTAACCGGGGAGCTGTTTTTT.

Note on this clonotype: The junction departs from germline at one end; a sequencing error may be responsible. CDR3 sequence reads: CASSFAGASYNERFF. DNA of the CDR3: TGTGCCAGCAGTTTCGCGGGAGCATCCTACAACGAGCGGTTCTTC. The rearrangement joins TRBV5-5 to TRBJ2-1, with 7 bases aligning to TRBD2. The CDR3 is made up of 15 amino acids. Per the germline V gene, CDR1 is SGHKS and CDR2 is YYEKEE (reference sequence).

This clonotype was found many times. The rearrangement links TRBV2 to TRBJ1-5; no reliable D call. CDR1 is SNHLY, CDR2 FYNNEI, per germline. The ends were cut back, 6 bases at V and 4 bases at J, with 4 bases in the middle. This CDR3 comprises 11 residues. CDR3 in amino acids: CASSVNQPQHF. The CDR3 nucleotides are TGTGCCAGCAGCGTAAATCAGCCCCAGCATTTT. The full variable domain, its missing parts supplied by reference TRBV2 and TRBJ1-5, is EPEVTQTPSHQVTQMGQEVILRCVPISNHLYFYWYRQILGQKVEFLVSFYNNEISEKSEIFDDQFSVERPDGSNFTLKIRSTKLEDSAMYFCASSVNQPQHFGDGTRLSIL.

The table lists this clonotype with many counts. This chain links TRBV20-1 with TRBJ2-7; 9 nucleotides line up with TRBD1. Germline V lookup: CDR1 DFQATT, CDR2 SNEGSKA (reference sequence). CDR3 length: 14 residues. V shed 6 bases and J 6 bases; nucleotides not matched to a gene: 12. CDR3 residues: CSAGGTGYSTEQYF. The CDR3, as DNA: TGCAGTGCCGGGGGGACAGGGTATTCGACCGAGCAGTACTTC.

With regard to this clonotype: This could be a read error, since a much larger clone is one nucleotide away. This sequence joins TRBV6-5 and TRBJ2-1; the D is unclear. Per germline, CDR1 MNHEY and CDR2 SVGAGI. CDR3 size: 18 residues. The CDR3 is CASSYTSFPRASYSEQFF. The CDR3 nucleotides read TGTGCCAGCAGTTACACCAGCTTCCCCAGAGCCTCTTACAGTGAGCAGTTCTTC.

This clonotype has ten or more counts. The gene calls are TRBV6-5 and TRBJ2-7, with D tentatively TRBD2 (5 bases). Trimming stripped 4 bases from V and 2 bases from J, with 12 bases between. Germline lookup yields CDR1 MNHEY and CDR2 SVGAGI. The CDR3 is 14 amino acids. The CDR3: CASSSGEGTYEQYF. DNA for the CDR3: TGTGCCAGCAGTTCCGGCGAGGGTACCTACGAGCAGTACTTC.

This clonotype was counted many times. The chain couples TRBV7-6 to TRBJ2-3; D possibly uses TRBD1 or TRBD2 (5 bases each). The CDR3 extends over 15 amino acids. Trimming removed 4 bases from V and 5 bases from J, with 16 bases in between. Germline CDR1 and CDR2: SGHVS and FNYEAQ. CDR3: CASSWGTFGGDTQYF. Here the CDR3 DNA reads TGTGCCAGCAGCTGGGGGACCTTTGGTGGAGATACGCAGTATTTT.

This clonotype was seen many times. The chain employs TRBV29-1 and TRBJ2-5; TRBD2 might be the D (5 bases). Germline values: CDR1 SQVTM, CDR2 ANQGSEA. V was cut by 1 base and J by 5 bases, with 11 bases left in between. The CDR3 has 13 amino acids. In nucleotides, the CDR3 is TGCAGCGTTGAAGGTACCCCGGGGGAGACCCAGTACTTC. Its translation is CSVEGTPGETQYF.